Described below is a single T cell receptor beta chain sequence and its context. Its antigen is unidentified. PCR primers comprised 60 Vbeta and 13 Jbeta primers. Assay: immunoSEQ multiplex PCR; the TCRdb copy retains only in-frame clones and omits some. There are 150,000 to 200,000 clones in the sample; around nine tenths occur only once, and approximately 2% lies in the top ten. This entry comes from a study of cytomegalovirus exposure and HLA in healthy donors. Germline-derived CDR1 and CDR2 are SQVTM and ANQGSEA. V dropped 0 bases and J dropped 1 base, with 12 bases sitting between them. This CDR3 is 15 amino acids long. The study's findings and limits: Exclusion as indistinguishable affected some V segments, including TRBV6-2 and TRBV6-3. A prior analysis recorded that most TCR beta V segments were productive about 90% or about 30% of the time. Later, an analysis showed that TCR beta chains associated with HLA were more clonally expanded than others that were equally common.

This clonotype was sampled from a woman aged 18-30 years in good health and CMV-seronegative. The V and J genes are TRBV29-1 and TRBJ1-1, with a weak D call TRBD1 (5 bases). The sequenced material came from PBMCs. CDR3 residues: CSVEDYGGKNTEAFF. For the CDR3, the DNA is TGCAGCGTTGAAGATTATGGGGGGAAGAACACTGAAGCTTTCTTT.